A single sample gave rise to the 16 T cell receptor beta chains below, sequenced in a study of molecular identifiers for immune sequencing clone quantification. TCRdb independently ran MiXCR on the PCR reads; one entry per CDR3 protein. The repertoire holds about 640,000 distinct CDR3 sequences, just under 20% seen once, with 0.7% to 1% in the top ten. The sample was naive CD8+ T cells from blood, with Jurkat cell RNA spiked in. Subset meaning: FACS-sorted CD8+CD4-CCR7+CD45RA+ naive T cells. The receptors shown here come from a human donor in good health. Some libraries in this study had Jurkat cell RNA spiked in.

This sequence joins TRBV20-1 and TRBJ2-7, with D perhaps TRBD2 (6 bases). The CDR3 length is 15 residues. The germline gives CDR1 DFQATT, CDR2 SNEGSKA (reference sequence). V was clipped by 0 bases and J by 0 bases, with 12 bases between them. CDR3 region: CSARDSAGFSYEQYF. CDR3 sequence (DNA): TGCAGTGCTAGAGATTCAGCGGGTTTCTCCTACGAGCAGTACTTC.

This clonotype was detected only a few times. V gene TRBV3-1 combines with J gene TRBJ2-5; D possibly corresponds to TRBD2 (5 bases). The V gene's germline CDR1 is LGHDT and CDR2 YNNKEL (reference sequence). The CDR3 has 17 amino acids. V was shortened by 2 bases and J by 0 bases, with 16 bases between the two germline ends. In DNA, the CDR3 is TGTGCCAGCAGCCAATATAGAACGGGGAAGTACCAAGAGACCCAGTACTTC. Its translation: CASSQYRTGKYQETQYF.

This clonotype has a count of ten or more. The V gene is TRBV4-3, the J gene TRBJ2-1; D unclear. V dropped 0 bases and J dropped 0 bases, with 9 bases sitting between them. The CDR3 totals 16 residues. The germline V gene encodes CDR1 LGHNA and CDR2 YSLEER. The CDR3 region is CASSQDRSISYNEQFF. CDR3 sequence (DNA): TGCGCCAGCAGCCAAGACAGATCAATCTCCTACAATGAGCAGTTCTTC.

The J gene is TRBJ2-7, the V gene TRBV21-1; the table's D gene call, TRBD1, was not cross checked with the DNA. TRBV21-1 is recorded as a pseudogene. The CDR3 runs 15 residues. CDR3: CASGPIDRETHEQYF. CDR3 in DNA: TGTGCCAGCGGACCCATCGACAGGGAGACCCACGAGCAGTACTTC.

This clonotype was seen at least ten times. The chain combines TRBV6-1 with TRBJ2-7, with D perhaps TRBD2 (6 bases). Germline values: CDR1 MNHNS, CDR2 SASEGT. V was clipped by 0 bases and J by 6 bases, with 6 bases between them. The CDR3 spans 12 residues. In DNA form, the CDR3 reads TGTGCCAGCAGTGAAGCGGGGGGCGAGCAGTACTTC. This sequence encodes CASSEAGGEQYF.

This sequence joins TRBV7-9 and TRBJ2-7; 10 nucleotides agree with TRBD1. CDR1 and CDR2 from the germline V gene are SEHNR and FQNEAQ (reference sequence). V lost 5 bases, J lost 3 bases, and 7 bases stayed unmatched. This CDR3 contains 15 residues. This CDR3 reads CASSPWGQGLYEQYF. In DNA form, the CDR3 reads TGTGCCAGCAGCCCGTGGGGACAGGGGCTCTACGAGCAGTACTTC.

A word on this clonotype: This could be a read error, since a much larger clone is one nucleotide away. The CDR3 ends on some other residue instead of the conserved phenylalanine or tryptophan, so this is likely a read error. The chain employs TRBV15 and TRBJ2-7; a possible D gene is TRBD1 (6 bases). CDR3 length: 14 amino acids. Germline assignment: CDR1 LNHNV and CDR2 YYDKDF (reference sequence). V lost 3 bases and J lost 9, with 18 bases in between. The CDR3: CATSRVRGDWWQYC. The CDR3 DNA follows: TGTGCCACCAGCAGGGTCAGGGGAGACTGGTGGCAGTACTGC.

Note on this clonotype: Germline is not matched at one junction end, which may reflect a read error. The chain recombines TRBV19 with TRBJ2-1, with D uncertain. The CDR3 length is 14 residues. Germline lookup yields CDR1 LNHDA and CDR2 SQIVND (reference sequence). CDR3 sequence (DNA): TGTGCCAGTAGTATGGTAGTATTCGGGCGCCCCGCACTCTTC. This sequence encodes CASSMVVFGRPALF.

This clonotype showed up many times. V is TRBV6-1 and J is TRBJ1-5; D is possibly TRBD1 (5 bases). This CDR3 spans 14 amino acids. The germline V gene has CDR1 MNHNS and CDR2 SASEGT. V lost 2 bases, J lost 12 bases, and 17 bases lay in between. The CDR3 sequence: CASSEWGGSNDQHF. CDR3 nucleotides: TGTGCCAGCAGTGAATGGGGGGGAAGCAACGACCAGCATTTT.

In its sample, this clonotype was seen many times. This sequence joins TRBV6-2 or TRBV6-3 and TRBJ2-3; D ambiguous. The end of the DNA is better explained by TRBJ2-5, so the J call may be wrong. Germline V gives CDR1 MNHEY, CDR2 SVGEGT. There are 11 residues in the CDR3. Here the CDR3 DNA reads TGTGCCAGTAGTGGTCCGGGGACCCAGTACTTC. This codes for CASSGPGTQYF.

This clonotype has ten or more counts. This chain uses TRBV7-2 with TRBJ2-5, with TRBD1 identical over 10 bases. CDR1 and CDR2 from the germline V gene are SGHTA and FQGNSA. V shed 5 bases and J 2 bases; nucleotides not matched to a gene: 8. CDR3 length: 16 residues. This chain's CDR3 is CASSDGQGGFQETQYF. DNA of the CDR3: TGTGCCAGCAGCGACGGACAGGGGGGATTTCAAGAGACCCAGTACTTC. Variable domain in full (rest from reference TRBV7-2 and TRBJ2-5): GAGVSQSPSNKVTEKGKDVELRCDPISGHTALYWYRQSLGQGLEFLIYFQGNSAPDKSGLPSDRFSAERTGGSVSTLTIQRTQQEDSAVYLCASSDGQGGFQETQYFGPGTRLLVL.

As for this clonotype: Being one base from a much bigger clone, this may be a read error. This sequence joins TRBV7-6 and TRBJ2-5; TRBD1 or TRBD2 may be the D gene (5 bases each). The CDR3 sequence is 15 residues long. Germline values: CDR1 SGHVS, CDR2 FNYEAQ. The CDR3 loop reads CACSSDGGRGETQYF. CDR3 DNA sequence: TGTGCCTGCAGCTCAGATGGGGGAAGGGGAGAGACCCAGTACTTC.

The chain couples TRBV2 to TRBJ1-5; D remains unclear. Germline V gene data show CDR1 as SNHLY and CDR2 as FYNNEI. This CDR3 comprises 18 residues. V shed 3 bases and J shed 3 bases, with 21 bases lying between them. The CDR3 DNA reads as TGTGCCAGCAGTGAGGCGCTCAGTAGGAGGGCGGACAATCAGCCCCAGCATTTT. The encoded protein is CASSEALSRRADNQPQHF.

Ten or more counts support this clonotype. The chain is built from TRBV20-1 and TRBJ1-6; D gene unclear. The CDR3 runs 10 residues. V gave up 3 bases and J gave up 10 bases, with 4 bases separating them. Germline V gene lookup returns CDR1 DFQATT and CDR2 SNEGSKA (reference sequence). CDR3 in amino acids: CSARGSPLHF. In nucleotides, the CDR3 is TGCAGTGCTAGGGGGTCACCCCTCCACTTT.

A note on this clonotype: One end of the junction does not line up with germline, which may come from a read error. The chain is built from TRBV6-6 and TRBJ2-1; TRBD1 aligns across 8 bases. This CDR3 contains 15 residues. Germline lookup yields CDR1 MNHNY and CDR2 SVGAGI (reference sequence). CDR3 amino acids: CASSYPQGAYNEHFF. The CDR3 DNA sequence: TGTGCCAGCAGTTATCCTCAGGGGGCCTACAATGAGCATTTCTTC.

This clonotype showed up many times. The rearrangement links TRBV7-6 to TRBJ1-1, with 9 positions matching TRBD1. Trimming at V came to 5 bases and at J to 3 bases, leaving 4 bases not matched to a gene. The CDR3 runs to 14 residues. Germline CDR1 and CDR2: SGHVS and FNYEAQ. The CDR3 nucleotides are TGTGCCAGCAGCATAAGGACAGGGGACACTGAAGCTTTCTTT. Protein: CASSIRTGDTEAFF.